This T cell receptor beta chain was sequenced for a study of blood T cells in healthy people across ages. Study-wide results and limits: A greater number of naive CD4+ cells and higher diversity distinguished long-lived donors from aged donors.

Each individual donor underwent a draw of ten milliliters of peripheral blood. The use of a sample-barcoded 5' primer and a J-beta primer mix characterized a second PCR of roughly 6 to 12 cycles. TCRdb recomputed calls from the 5' RACE reads with MiXCR, one row per CDR3 protein. The data hold under 2,000,000 distinct CDR3 sequences, with just under 50% observed a single time. A word on this clonotype: Its target is not known.

The CDR3 has 15 amino acids. Per germline, CDR1 KGHSH and CDR2 LQKENI. J was trimmed by 1 base and V by 3 bases; bases with no gene match: 3. Sequenced: blood. This rearrangement joins TRBV18 to TRBJ2-3; 8 positions agree with TRBD2. This sequence was found in a woman in her 40s in good health. In nucleotides, the CDR3 is TGTGCCAGCTCACCGGGCGGGGGGCGCACAGATACGCAGTATTTT. Protein product: CASSPGGGRTDTQYF.